Included here is one T cell receptor (beta chain) sequence, with context. The treatment denotes: some 20 received Ad26.COV2.S at low or high dose, single or two shots; several received placebo; per-sample allocation not given. Sampling was done on day 63 after the first vaccine or placebo injection. Profiling relied on immunoSEQ multiplex PCR, and the TCRdb table lists in-frame clones only, not all of them. The sample lists around 340,000 clones; 88% were seen once. The data derive from a study of Ad26.COV2.S vaccination and SARS-CoV-2 variants. Study summary: Ad26.COV2.S was injected intramuscularly once or twice, 56 days apart.

Looked up from germline, CDR1 is MNHNY and CDR2 is SVGAGI (reference sequence). V gave up 2 bases and J gave up 4 bases, with 2 bases separating them. The CDR3 runs 12 residues. This chain joins TRBV6-6 and TRBJ1-4; D not resolved. The sequenced sample was peripheral blood, obtained in a trial of Ad26.COV2.S vaccine versus placebo. This receptor was obtained from a person aged 18-65 years who received the Ad26.COV2.S COVID-19 vaccine or a placebo. CDR3 DNA: TGTGCCAGCAGTTACCTTAATGAAAAACTGTTTTTT. Residues: CASSYLNEKLFF.